One sample yielded the 14 T cell receptor beta chains listed below, sequenced in a study of T cell repertoires in cytomegalovirus infection. TCRdb used MiXCR to reprocess the reads, holding one entry per CDR3 protein. The sample records under 800,000 distinct CDR3 sequences, more than 20% being singletons. Material: CD8+ T cells from PBMCs. These TCRs come from a human donor in good health (CMV status not recorded). Some clones in this sample may be carry-over from other donors' samples.

In DNA form, the CDR3 reads TGTGCCAGCAGCTTAGCGCGGGAATGGCCCTCCTACGAGCAGTACTTC. It is translated as CASSLAREWPSYEQYF. This sequence joins TRBV7-8 and TRBJ2-7; D possibly corresponds to TRBD2 (6 bases). The CDR3 is 16 amino acids. From germline, CDR1 is SGHVS and CDR2 FQNEAQ. V was trimmed by 0 bases and J by 0 bases, leaving 12 bases between them.

This clonotype occurred a few times. The V and J genes are TRBV20-1 and TRBJ1-5; no clear D gene. The CDR3 runs 16 residues. Germline assignment: CDR1 DFQATT and CDR2 SNEGSKA (reference sequence). V lost 4 bases and J 1 base, leaving 17 bases between the germline ends. The CDR3 region has the DNA TGCAGTGCTAAATTCAAACATACTCGGAGCAATCAGCCCCAGCATTTT. Residues: CSAKFKHTRSNQPQHF.

The gene calls are TRBV11-2 and TRBJ2-7; 7 bases line up with TRBD1. Germline CDR1 SGHAT, CDR2 FQNNGV. The CDR3 is made up of 15 amino acids. The V segment lost 10 bases and the J segment 4 bases; nucleotides outside the gene matches: 16. Here the CDR3 reads CATTRVGTDSYEQYF. CDR3 in DNA: TGTGCCACCACTCGGGTAGGGACAGATTCTTACGAGCAGTACTTC.

The rearrangement links TRBV29-1 to TRBJ1-1; D unclear. The V end lost 4 bases, the J end lost 1 base, and 10 bases lay between the germline ends. The CDR3 has 13 residues. Germline-derived CDR1 and CDR2 are SQVTM and ANQGSEA. The CDR3 loop reads CSVGRLQNTEAFF. For the CDR3, the DNA is TGCAGCGTTGGCCGGCTTCAGAACACTGAAGCTTTCTTT.

The CDR3 loop is CASSQEIPYGYTF. The CDR3 DNA reads as TGTGCCAGCAGCCAAGAAATCCCTTATGGCTACACCTTC. V gene TRBV4-2 combines with J gene TRBJ1-2; D is ambiguous. Germline CDR1 reads LGHNA; CDR2 reads YNFKEQ. This CDR3 has 13 residues. The germline V and J ends were trimmed by 0 bases and 5 bases, with 7 bases remaining between them.

The V gene is TRBV6-2 or TRBV6-3, the J gene TRBJ1-1; possibly TRBD1 for D (5 bases). In germline, CDR1 is MNHEY, CDR2 SVGEGT. The V and J ends lost 4 bases and 0 bases respectively, with 12 bases between them. The CDR3 spans 15 residues. In nucleotides, the CDR3 is TGTGCCAGCAGTTTTTGGGGGGACCTGAACACTGAAGCTTTCTTT. Its translation is CASSFWGDLNTEAFF.

This clonotype has more than one count but fewer than ten. The J gene is TRBJ2-3, the V gene TRBV10-3; 7 bases line up with TRBD2. The length of the CDR3 is 15 residues. Trimming cost V 4 bases and J 0 bases; bases outside gene matches: 4. The germline V gene encodes CDR1 ENHRY and CDR2 SYGVKD. CDR3 DNA: TGTGCCATCAGTGGGGAGGGGACTAGCACAGATACGCAGTATTTT. This translates into CAISGEGTSTDTQYF.

The CDR3 protein is CASSLKGQGVLWETQYF. CDR3 in DNA: TGTGCCAGCAGCTTAAAGGGACAGGGGGTTCTCTGGGAGACCCAGTACTTC. V gene TRBV7-9 combines with J gene TRBJ2-5; 11 bases are a match to TRBD1. CDR1 SEHNR and CDR2 FQNEAQ come from the germline V gene (reference sequence). With 2 bases clipped from V and 5 bases from J, the junction kept 10 bases outside the gene matches. This CDR3 region has 17 residues.

This clonotype was counted only a few times. The chain links TRBV7-8 to TRBJ2-7; 7 nucleotides agree with TRBD2. After removal of 5 bases from V and 7 bases from J, the junction contained 5 bases not matched to a gene. Germline CDR1 SGHVS, CDR2 FQNEAQ. This CDR3 comprises 12 residues. The DNA for the CDR3 is TGTGCCAGCAGCCTAGGACTAGATGAGCAGTACTTC. Translated: CASSLGLDEQYF.

This clonotype came up a few times. This chain uses TRBV12-3 or TRBV12-4 with TRBJ2-5; D is perhaps TRBD2 (5 bases). There are 14 residues in the CDR3. V lost 2 bases to trimming and J lost 1 base, with 8 bases between them. The CDR3 DNA reads as TGTGCCAGCAGTTTAAACGGGGTCCAAGAGACCCAGTACTTC. This sequence encodes CASSLNGVQETQYF.

J is TRBJ2-1 and V is TRBV27, with D unclear. Germline CDR1 is MNHEY and CDR2 is SMNVEV (reference sequence). This CDR3 spans 12 amino acids. V was clipped by 8 bases and J by 8 bases, with 13 bases between them. For the CDR3, the DNA is TGTGCCAGCTTCACTGCGCACGATGAGCAGTTCTTC. It specifies CASFTAHDEQFF.

In its sample, this clonotype was seen a few times. The chain combines TRBV7-3 with TRBJ2-3; tentative D call: TRBD2 (7 bases). Germline CDR1 is SGHTA and CDR2 is FQGTGA. The V end lost 6 bases, the J end lost 0 bases, and 22 bases lay between the germline ends. This CDR3 is 18 amino acids long. CDR3 coding DNA: TGTGCCAGCAGTCAGCGTCGCATAGAGGGGGGGAGCACAGATACGCAGTATTTT. Residues: CASSQRRIEGGSTDTQYF.

Details on this clonotype: A much larger clone lies one base from this, so it may be a read error. The CDR3 here is CTSSQEFIQVSGNTIYF. The CDR3 DNA reads as TGTACCAGCAGCCAAGAGTTCATCCAGGTCTCTGGAAACACCATATATTTT. This chain joins TRBV14 and TRBJ1-3; D uncertain. The CDR3 spans 17 residues. Germline V lookup: CDR1 SGHDN, CDR2 FVKESK.

With regard to this clonotype: A much larger clone sits a single nucleotide away, making a read error possible. V gene TRBV6-2 or TRBV6-3 combines with J gene TRBJ2-7; 7 bases are shared with TRBD1. CDR1 and CDR2 from the germline V gene are MNHEY and SVGEGT. The CDR3 is 13 residues long. Germline trimming cut 4 bases from V and 8 bases from J; bases unmatched to any gene: 8. DNA of the CDR3: TGTGCCAGCAGTTTCTACAGGGGTAGCAAGCAGTACGTC. Residues: CASSFYRGSKQYV.